This entry concerns a single TCR beta chain. Its antigen remains unidentified. This sample was included in a study of OX40 agonist ivuxolimab in advanced cancers. On the study more broadly: The treatment was a fully human IgG2 OX40 agonist, ivuxolimab. Prior checkpoint blockade (anti-PD-1, anti-PD-L1 or anti-CTLA-4) was permitted; around 37% had it. The study's findings and limits: On average, CD8+ T cells had more expanded clones than CD4+. Partial responders dosed at 0.1-3.0 mg/kg displayed clonal expansion ranking among the lowest.

The assay was immunoSEQ multiplex PCR, and TCRdb's table has in-frame clones only and misses some. Here the sample spans about 73,000 clones, more than 80% being singletons. The starting material was CD4+ or CD8+ T cells sorted from blood, obtained in a trial of the OX40 agonist ivuxolimab. This TCR was sampled from an adult with an advanced solid tumor such as melanoma, head and neck, liver or kidney cancer.

CDR3 DNA sequence: TGTGCCAGCAGCTTAAAACCGGGACTAGCGGCCTTCAACTACAATGAGCAGTTCTTC. This codes for CASSLKPGLAAFNYNEQFF. The chain has TRBV7-8 and TRBJ2-1, with TRBD2 matching over 11 bases. V trimming: 2 bases; J trimming: 3 bases; junction bases outside the gene matches: 12. This CDR3 has 19 amino acids. Germline CDR1 SGHVS, CDR2 FQNEAQ.